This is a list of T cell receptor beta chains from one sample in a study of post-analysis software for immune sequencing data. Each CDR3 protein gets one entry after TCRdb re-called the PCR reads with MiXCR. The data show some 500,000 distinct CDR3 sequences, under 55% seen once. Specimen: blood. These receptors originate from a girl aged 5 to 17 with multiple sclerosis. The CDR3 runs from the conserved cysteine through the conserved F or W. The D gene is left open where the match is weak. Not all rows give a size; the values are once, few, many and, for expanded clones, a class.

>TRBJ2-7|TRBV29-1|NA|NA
TGCAGCGTTGAACCCCAGGGGAACGGGCAGTACTTC
CSVEPQGNGQYF
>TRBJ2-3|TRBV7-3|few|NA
TGTGCCAGCAGCGCCCAGACCCCAGATACGCAGTATTTT
CASSAQTPDTQYF
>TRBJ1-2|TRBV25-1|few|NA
TGTGCCAGCAGTGAATCAGTGGGGGCTGGCTACACCTTC
CASSESVGAGYTF
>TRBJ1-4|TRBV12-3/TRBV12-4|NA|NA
TGTGTCAGCAGTTTCGGGACGCACGAAAAACTGTTTTTT
CVSSFGTHEKLFF
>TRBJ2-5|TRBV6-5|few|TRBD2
TGTGCCAGCATGGCGGGAGGCCAAATAGAGACCCAGTACTTC
CASMAGGQIETQYF
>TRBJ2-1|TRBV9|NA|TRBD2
TGTGCCAGCAGCTCCCCAGGGCCGGGACTAGCGGGAGTTGAGCAGTTCTTC
CASSSPGPGLAGVEQFF
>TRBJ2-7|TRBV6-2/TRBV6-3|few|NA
TGTGCCACCGATACCCCGACAGGTACGACCTACGAGCAGTACTTC
CATDTPTGTTYEQYF
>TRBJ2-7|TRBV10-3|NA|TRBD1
TGTGCCATCAAGGGGACAGCTGACGAGCAGTACTTC
CAIKGTADEQYF
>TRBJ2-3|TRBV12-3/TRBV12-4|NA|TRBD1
TGTGCCAGCAGTACGACAGGGGGCTTCACAGATACGCAGTATTTT
CASSTTGGFTDTQYF
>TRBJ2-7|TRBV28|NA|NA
TGTGCCAGCAGTTCTCGCCGGGGGACCGCTCTGGGAGAGCAGTACTTC
CASSSRRGTALGEQYF
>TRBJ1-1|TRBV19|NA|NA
TGTGCCAGTAGTATGCAGGGCGGAACTGAAGCTTTCTTT
CASSMQGGTEAFF
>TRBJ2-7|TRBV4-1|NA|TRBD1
TGCGCCAGCTCCACACCGAAGCCGGGACAGGGAAGGAAGGGGAGCTCCTACGAGCAGTACTTC
CASSTPKPGQGRKGSSYEQYF
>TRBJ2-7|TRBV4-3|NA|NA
TGCGCCAGCAGCCAAGTAAGGGATGACAGGTACTACGAGCAGTACTTC
CASSQVRDDRYYEQYF
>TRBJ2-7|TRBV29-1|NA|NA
TGCAGCGTTGAAACGGGGGTCCCTAGGGGCGAGCAGTACTTC
CSVETGVPRGEQYF
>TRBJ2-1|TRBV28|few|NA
TGTGCCAGCACCAGACTCCCACCCTCCTACAATGAGCAGTTCTTC
CASTRLPPSYNEQFF
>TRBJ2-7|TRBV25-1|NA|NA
TGTGCCAGCAGTGCCCTGCGGTCGGACGGGCAGTACTTC
CASSALRSDGQYF
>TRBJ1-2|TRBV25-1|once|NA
TGTGCCAGCAGTGAGGAGGGGAAGGGCTATGGCTACACCTTC
CASSEEGKGYGYTF
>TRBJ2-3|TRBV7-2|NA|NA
TGTGCCAGCAGCTTAGGCTTTGGCGGGACGAAGACCACAGATACGCAGTATTTT
CASSLGFGGTKTTDTQYF
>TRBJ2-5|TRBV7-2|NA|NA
TGTGCCAGCAGCAAAGAAGGGGGAGAAGAGACCCAGTACTTC
CASSKEGGEETQYF
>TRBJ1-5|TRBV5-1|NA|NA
TGCGCCAGCAGCTGGACCTTTAATCAGCCCCAGCATTTT
CASSWTFNQPQHF
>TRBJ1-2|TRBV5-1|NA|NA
TGCGCCAGCAGCCCCAGGGCAGCCGACCCCTATGGCTACACCTTC
CASSPRAADPYGYTF
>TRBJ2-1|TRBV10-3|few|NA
TGTGCCATCAGTAATGGGGGAAACAATGAGCAGTTCTTC
CAISNGGNNEQFF
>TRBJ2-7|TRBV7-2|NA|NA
TGTGCCAGCAGCTTAGCCCCCGGTGTTGGGGGAGTCTCCTACGAGCAGTACTTC
CASSLAPGVGGVSYEQYF
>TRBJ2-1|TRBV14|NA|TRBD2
TGTGCCAGCAGCCAAGGGGACTACTACAATGAGCAGTTCTTC
CASSQGDYYNEQFF
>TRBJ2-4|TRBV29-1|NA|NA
TGCAGCGCAGGGGGGGACATTCAGTACTTC
CSAGGDIQYF
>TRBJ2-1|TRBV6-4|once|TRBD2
TGTGCCAGCAGTGCCGAGGGACTAGCGGGGGGCAATGAGCAGTTCTTC
CASSAEGLAGGNEQFF
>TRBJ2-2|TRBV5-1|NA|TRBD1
TGCGCCAGCAGCTTCCCGGGACAGGGGACGGTCGGGGAGCTGTTTTTT
CASSFPGQGTVGELFF
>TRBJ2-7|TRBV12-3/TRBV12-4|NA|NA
TGTGCCAGCACCTTGACTAGTTGGCACGAGCAGTACTTC
CASTLTSWHEQYF
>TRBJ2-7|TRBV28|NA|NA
TGTGCCAGCAACGAAGGCACAGACTACTACGAGCAGTACTTC
CASNEGTDYYEQYF
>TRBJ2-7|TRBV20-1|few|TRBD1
TGCAGTGCTAGAGTCCGGGACAGGGGCTACGAGCAGTACTTC
CSARVRDRGYEQYF
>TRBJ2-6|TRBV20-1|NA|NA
TGCAGTGCTAGCCACAGGGAGACTGGGGCCAACGTCCTGACTTTC
CSASHRETGANVLTF